The present entry profiles one T cell receptor beta chain with its context. Antigen: not known. The sample is drawn from a study of shared clonotypes between healthy human individuals. Findings of the study overall: Larger estimated richness was generally recorded for naive subsets relative to memory subsets. Researchers sampled blood only, noting tissue repertoires likely differ. Roughly 4.6% of naive CD4 clonotypes were common to several donors.

CDR1 is MDHEN, CDR2 SYDVKM, per germline. J gave up 3 bases and V 6 bases, and 2 bases lay outside the gene matches. The CDR3 covers 15 residues. This table comes from immunoSEQ multiplex PCR, and its TCRdb copy is limited to in-frame clones, with some not included. The repertoire holds around 990,000 clones, with approximately 80% as singletons. The sequenced sample consisted of memory CD4+ T cells from PBMCs. The subset was: CD45RA-negative fraction. The rearrangement links TRBV28 to TRBJ2-6; 10 bases agree with TRBD1. This TCR derives from a man aged 18 to 30 in good health. Some clones in this sample may be carry-over from other donors' samples. The CDR3 spells CASRTGGDGANVLTF. CDR3 in DNA: TGTGCCAGCAGGACAGGGGGCGATGGGGCCAACGTCCTGACTTTC.